The rows below give T cell receptor beta chains drawn from one sample of a study of shared clonotypes between healthy human individuals. The method was immunoSEQ multiplex PCR; TCRdb's version includes in-frame clones alone and lacks a portion of them. The table includes a few million clones, about 94% detected once. The material sequenced was naive CD8+ T cells from PBMCs. These receptors were obtained from a man between 18 and 35 years old in good health. Some clones in this sample may be carry-over from other donors' samples. Both conserved end residues are part of each CDR3. A D gene is named only where the DNA matches it firmly. Clone size is not always given. Where it is, it says once, few, many or a class for expanded clones.

TRBV9	-	TRBJ1-1	few	TGTGCCAGCAGCGTAGACCTAGGGAACACTGAAGCTTTCTTT	CASSVDLGNTEAFF
TRBV25-1	TRBD1	TRBJ2-6	-	TGTGCCAGCAGTGTCTGGGACAGCCACTCTGGGGCCAACGTCCTGACTTTC	CASSVWDSHSGANVLTF
TRBV27	-	TRBJ1-5	-	TGTGCCAGCAGCCCATTGGGGGGGGGCAATCAGCCCCAGCATTTT	CASSPLGGGNQPQHF
TRBV11-2	-	TRBJ2-1	-	TGTGCCAGCAGCTTAGGGGGTCCCGGGGCGAGTAATGAGCAGTTCTTC	CASSLGGPGASNEQFF
TRBV6-5	-	TRBJ1-1	once	TGTGCCAGCAGGTCTTCGGATCGCCGGACTGAAGCTTTCTTT	CASRSSDRRTEAFF
TRBV27	TRBD1	TRBJ2-1	-	TGTGCCAGCAGTTTAGTTGGCCCAACAGGGGCCCTCTACAATGAGCAGTTCTTC	CASSLVGPTGALYNEQFF
TRBV30	-	TRBJ2-7	-	TGTGCCTGGGGGGGGTCCTACGAGCAGTACTTC	CAWGGSYEQYF
TRBV11-2	TRBD2	TRBJ2-2	once	TGTGCCAGCAGCTTAGTCACTAGCGGGAGGGCCCTTAGCGGGGAGCTGTTTTTT	CASSLVTSGRALSGELFF
TRBV19	TRBD1	TRBJ2-7	few	TGTGCCAGTATGGGACAGGGTCGGGACGAGCAGTACTTC	CASMGQGRDEQYF
TRBV4-2	-	TRBJ1-2	-	TGTGCCAGCAGCCCCGGGGAGGACTATTTCTATGGCTACACCTTC	CASSPGEDYFYGYTF
TRBV29-1	-	TRBJ2-7	-	TGCAGCGTTGGATCAGGGAGCGAGCAGTACTTC	CSVGSGSEQYF
TRBV19	-	TRBJ2-7	-	TGTGCCAGTAGTGGGGACATGTTCTACGAGCAGTACTTC	CASSGDMFYEQYF
TRBV9	TRBD2	TRBJ2-7	-	TGTGCCAGCAGCGGCTCAGGGACTAGCGGGATCTCCTACGAGCAGTACTTC	CASSGSGTSGISYEQYF
TRBV7-9	-	TRBJ1-4	-	TGTGCCAGCAGCTACAGGGTCGGCGGTGAAAAACTGTTTTTT	CASSYRVGGEKLFF
TRBV27	-	TRBJ2-7	-	TGTGCCAGCACAAAAATAAGGTCTGGGGGCGGCTACGAGCAGTACTTC	CASTKIRSGGGYEQYF
TRBV29-1	-	TRBJ2-7	-	TGCAGCGTTACAGGGAGGGAGTCCTACGAGCAGTACTTC	CSVTGRESYEQYF
TRBV4-1	-	TRBJ1-3	-	TGCGCCAGCAGCCAATGGCTCGTGGGAAACACCATATATTTT	CASSQWLVGNTIYF
TRBV5-4	-	TRBJ1-1	-	TGTGCCAGCAGCTGGGGGGGCTCGGAAGCTTTCTTT	CASSWGGSEAFF
TRBV10-3	TRBD1	TRBJ1-5	-	TGTGCCATCAGTGCCCAACAGGGGTATCAGCCCCAGCATTTT	CAISAQQGYQPQHF
TRBV5-1	-	TRBJ2-7	-	TGCGCCAGCAGCTCCGGACGGTCCCCAGGAGAGCAGTACTTC	CASSSGRSPGEQYF
TRBV7-8	-	TRBJ2-7	-	TGTGCCAGCAGCTTGTGGGATAACGAGCAGTACTTC	CASSLWDNEQYF
TRBV28	-	TRBJ2-7	-	TGTGCCAGCAGTTTATTTACAGGGTTCACCTACGAGCAGTACTTC	CASSLFTGFTYEQYF
TRBV12-5	TRBD2	TRBJ2-1	-	TGTGCTAGTGGTTTGGTATTGTCTAGCGGGATTGAGCAGTTCTTC	CASGLVLSSGIEQFF
TRBV7-2	-	TRBJ2-7	-	TGTGCCAGCAGCTTAGGGGCCGGGGGATTCTCCTACGAGCAGTACTTC	CASSLGAGGFSYEQYF
TRBV28	-	TRBJ2-4	once	TGTGCCAGCAGTTTATTTGTAACAACGAAAAACATTCAGTACTTC	CASSLFVTTKNIQYF
TRBV13	-	TRBJ2-7	-	TGTGCCAGCAGCGGAGATTCGGGGAACTACGAGCAGTACTTC	CASSGDSGNYEQYF
TRBV7-9	-	TRBJ2-2	-	TGTGCCAGCAGCCTTCCAACCGGGGAGCTGTTTTTT	CASSLPTGELFF
TRBV5-4	-	TRBJ2-7	-	TGTGCCAGCAGCTCCCGGCCCGGGACAACAAAAGACAAGCAGTACTTC	CASSSRPGTTKDKQYF
TRBV28	TRBD1	TRBJ1-5	-	TGTGCCAGCAGTTTCAGGGGGGCAGGAAATCAGCCCCAGCATTTT	CASSFRGAGNQPQHF
TRBV27	-	TRBJ2-5	-	TGTGCCAGCAGTTTAAGACAGAGTCAAGAGACCCAGTACTTC	CASSLRQSQETQYF
TRBV27	-	TRBJ1-1	-	TGTGCCAGCCGACCGTCCGGGGGCACTGAAGCTTTCTTT	CASRPSGGTEAFF
TRBV30	-	TRBJ1-6	-	TGTGCCTGGAAAGATCGGTATAATTCACCCCTCCACTTT	CAWKDRYNSPLHF
TRBV7-8	-	TRBJ2-7	once	TGTGCCAGCAGCTCCTTGATCAGCTCCTACGAGCAGTACTTC	CASSSLISSYEQYF
TRBV27	-	TRBJ2-1	-	TGTGCCAGCAGTTTAAAATTTGTCGATGAGCAGTTCTTC	CASSLKFVDEQFF
TRBV7-9	-	TRBJ2-7	-	TGTGCCAGCAGCTTAGCTCGGACGGGGCCTACCTCCTACGAGCAGTACTTC	CASSLARTGPTSYEQYF
TRBV6-1	-	TRBJ1-5	-	TGTGCCAGCAGTGAAGCGCGGTCAGGGCCCCTGAATCAGCCCCAGCATTTT	CASSEARSGPLNQPQHF
TRBV14	TRBD2	TRBJ2-3	-	TGTGCCAGCAGCTTCCGCTCTAGCGGGAGACGCACAGATACGCAGTATTTT	CASSFRSSGRRTDTQYF
TRBV13	TRBD2	TRBJ2-7	-	TGTGCCAGCAGCTCGACTAGCGGGGGACCCTACGAGCAGTACTTC	CASSSTSGGPYEQYF
TRBV7-9	-	TRBJ2-5	-	TGTGCCAGCAGCTTAGGGGGTCTCCCCCAAGAGACCCAGTACTTC	CASSLGGLPQETQYF
TRBV7-6	TRBD2	TRBJ2-3	-	TGTGCCAGCAGCTTAGAGAGACTAGCGGGAAAGTCAGATACGCAGTATTTT	CASSLERLAGKSDTQYF
TRBV29-1	TRBD2	TRBJ2-5	-	TGCAGCGTTGAAAGCGGGAGTCTTTTTCAAGAGACCCAGTACTTC	CSVESGSLFQETQYF
TRBV30	-	TRBJ1-1	-	TGTGCCTGGAGTGTATACAGGAGTCGCACTGAAGCTTTCTTT	CAWSVYRSRTEAFF
TRBV10-3	-	TRBJ2-4	-	TGTGCCTTAGCTGGTCTAGCCAAAAACATTCAGTACTTC	CALAGLAKNIQYF
TRBV29-1	TRBD1	TRBJ2-7	-	TGCAGCGTTTCGACAGGGCGCACCTACGAGCAGTACTTC	CSVSTGRTYEQYF
TRBV7-6	TRBD2	TRBJ2-1	-	TGTGCCAGCAGCTTAAGTAGCGGGAGGGCTTATGAGCAGTTCTTC	CASSLSSGRAYEQFF
TRBV28	TRBD1	TRBJ1-3	few	TGTGCCAGCAGCCCGGACAGGACCGCAAACACCATATATTTT	CASSPDRTANTIYF
TRBV19	TRBD1	TRBJ1-1	-	TGTGCCAGTACCTACAGGGGCGGCACTGAAGCTTTCTTT	CASTYRGGTEAFF
TRBV28	-	TRBJ2-7	-	TGTGCCAGCAGTCTGGGCGAGTTCTACGAGCAGTACTTC	CASSLGEFYEQYF
TRBV6-5	-	TRBJ2-7	-	TGTGCCAGCTGGGCGGGCCCGGGCTCCTACGAGCAGTACTTC	CASWAGPGSYEQYF
TRBV5-1	TRBD2	TRBJ2-1	-	TGCGCCAGCAGCGGAGGACTAGCGGGAGGGCCCTCCTACAATGAGCAGTTCTTC	CASSGGLAGGPSYNEQFF
TRBV4-2	-	TRBJ2-1	-	TGTGCCAGCAGCCAAGGTTACAATGAGCAGTTCTTC	CASSQGYNEQFF
TRBV6-6	-	TRBJ1-3	-	TGTGCCAGCAGTTGGTTCGATAGGGGGTCTGGAAACACCATATATTTT	CASSWFDRGSGNTIYF
TRBV4-2	TRBD1	TRBJ1-3	-	TGTGCCAGCAGCCCCAGGGGGCTAGGAAACACCATATATTTT	CASSPRGLGNTIYF
TRBV4-1	-	TRBJ2-5	once	TGCGCCAGCAGCACCCGCGAAAGGGCAGAGACCCAGTACTTC	CASSTRERAETQYF
TRBV5-1	-	TRBJ1-2	-	TGCGCCAGCAGCTTGGCCGGCGCCCTCTATGGCTACACCTTC	CASSLAGALYGYTF